The rows below give T cell receptor beta chains drawn from one sample of a study of T cell changes during pregnancy in multiple sclerosis. Data came from immunoSEQ multiplex PCR; TCRdb stores just in-frame clones and leaves some out. The table records more than 20,000 clones, about 93% of them present only once. The sequences come from CD8+ T cells from peripheral blood mononuclear cells, collected in the third trimester of pregnancy. Receptors were obtained from a female donor with multiple sclerosis, enrolled in a pregnancy study. CDR3s include the opening cysteine and the closing phenylalanine or tryptophan. D genes are given only for firm matches.

cdr3_aa: CASSSGGARDTQYF
d_call: TRBD2
v_call: TRBV7-9

cdr3_aa: CASRGTGAVTETQYF
d_call: TRBD1
v_call: TRBV6-5

cdr3_aa: CASSLVAGAYEQYF
d_call: -
v_call: TRBV5-8

cdr3_aa: CASSQEVQGGTGELFF
d_call: -
v_call: TRBV4-1

cdr3_aa: CASSSGRTEGSGNTIYF
d_call: -
v_call: TRBV7-8

cdr3_aa: CASSPAPGGNQPQHF
d_call: TRBD1
v_call: TRBV27

cdr3_aa: CASDPTGLEQYF
d_call: TRBD1
v_call: TRBV11-2

cdr3_aa: CASSFRGVERLSPYEQYF
d_call: TRBD2
v_call: TRBV7-9

cdr3_aa: CASKAGGKQFF
d_call: TRBD2
v_call: TRBV7-8

cdr3_aa: CASTSGLVPDTQYF
d_call: TRBD2
v_call: TRBV13

cdr3_aa: CASSVSSGKHEQYF
d_call: TRBD2
v_call: TRBV9

cdr3_aa: CASSAQGGAEAFF
d_call: -
v_call: TRBV5-1

cdr3_aa: CASSLAVTSSYNEQFF
d_call: -
v_call: TRBV19

cdr3_aa: CASSIGGTYEQYF
d_call: -
v_call: TRBV28

cdr3_aa: CASSHAAGFATGELFF
d_call: -
v_call: TRBV14

cdr3_aa: CASSQDSGYNEKLFF
d_call: -
v_call: TRBV4-3

cdr3_aa: CASSAPGTSEIDEQFF
d_call: TRBD2
v_call: TRBV4-1

cdr3_aa: CASKNYSSYEQYF
d_call: -
v_call: TRBV27

cdr3_aa: CASAPEAYGYTF
d_call: -
v_call: TRBV7-9

cdr3_aa: CASSPGTSGITDTQYF
d_call: TRBD2
v_call: TRBV18

cdr3_aa: CASSFRTSGIYNEQFF
d_call: TRBD2
v_call: TRBV28

cdr3_aa: CAISEPKTGTHINEQYF
d_call: -
v_call: TRBV10-3

cdr3_aa: CASSPGTGGGQPQHF
d_call: TRBD1
v_call: TRBV28

cdr3_aa: CASSLRQATYEQYF
d_call: -
v_call: TRBV5-1

cdr3_aa: CASSQDETGKGELFF
d_call: -
v_call: TRBV4-3

cdr3_aa: CASSRGLLYNEQFF
d_call: -
v_call: TRBV19